Reported below is one TCR beta chain. Its target is unknown. Per the germline V gene, CDR1 is GTSNPN and CDR2 is SVGIG (reference sequence). V lost 2 bases and J 9 bases, leaving 8 bases between the germline ends. The CDR3 extends over 11 amino acids. These data come from a study of shared clonotypes between healthy human individuals. At the level of the study: Aged 18 to 49, the donors were a couple of women and a few men. The plates for each donor numbered three CD4 naive, three CD4 memory, two CD8 naive and one CD8 memory.

Samples underwent the assay at deep level. Only in-frame clones appear in the TCRdb table, and some are missing; sequencing was by immunoSEQ multiplex PCR. This table has roughly 2,500,000 clones, roughly 93% appearing once. General study findings and limits: Clonotype sharing across a few donors was observed for 5% to 6.5% of naive CD4 clonotypes.

The chain carries TRBV30 and TRBJ2-1; D unresolved. Sequenced material: naive CD4+ T cells from PBMCs. Documented subset: CD45RA+ positively selected. The receptor was isolated from a man between 18 and 35 years old in good health. Some clones in this sample may be carry-over from other donors' samples. The CDR3 DNA reads as TGTGCCTGGAGTCAAGGCGGTGAGCAGTTCTTC. This translates into CAWSQGGEQFF.